Given below is one TCR beta chain in context. The data belong to a study of shared clonotypes between healthy human individuals. TCRdb's copy holds only in-frame clones and misses some; the assay was immunoSEQ multiplex PCR. Here the sample spans approximately 2.4 million clones, approximately 95% being singletons. The germline CDR1 and CDR2 sequences are SGDLS and YYNGEE. Trimming pared 0 bases from V and 4 bases from J, leaving 7 bases between. This CDR3 has 13 residues. The sequence was obtained from a man between 18 and 29 years old in good health. This rearrangement joins TRBV9 to TRBJ2-5; no clear D. The specimen sequenced was naive CD4+ T cells sorted from blood. Described subset: CD45RA+ positively selected. The CDR3 nucleotides read TGTGCCAGCAGCGTAGACAGCTTAGAGACCCAGTACTTC. Protein product: CASSVDSLETQYF. Complete variable domain (other parts from reference TRBV9 and TRBJ2-5): DSGVTQTPKHLITATGQRVTLRCSPRSGDLSVYWYQQSLDQGLQFLIQYYNGEERAKGNILERFSAQQFPDLHSELNLSSLELGDSALYFCASSVDSLETQYFGPGTRLLVL.